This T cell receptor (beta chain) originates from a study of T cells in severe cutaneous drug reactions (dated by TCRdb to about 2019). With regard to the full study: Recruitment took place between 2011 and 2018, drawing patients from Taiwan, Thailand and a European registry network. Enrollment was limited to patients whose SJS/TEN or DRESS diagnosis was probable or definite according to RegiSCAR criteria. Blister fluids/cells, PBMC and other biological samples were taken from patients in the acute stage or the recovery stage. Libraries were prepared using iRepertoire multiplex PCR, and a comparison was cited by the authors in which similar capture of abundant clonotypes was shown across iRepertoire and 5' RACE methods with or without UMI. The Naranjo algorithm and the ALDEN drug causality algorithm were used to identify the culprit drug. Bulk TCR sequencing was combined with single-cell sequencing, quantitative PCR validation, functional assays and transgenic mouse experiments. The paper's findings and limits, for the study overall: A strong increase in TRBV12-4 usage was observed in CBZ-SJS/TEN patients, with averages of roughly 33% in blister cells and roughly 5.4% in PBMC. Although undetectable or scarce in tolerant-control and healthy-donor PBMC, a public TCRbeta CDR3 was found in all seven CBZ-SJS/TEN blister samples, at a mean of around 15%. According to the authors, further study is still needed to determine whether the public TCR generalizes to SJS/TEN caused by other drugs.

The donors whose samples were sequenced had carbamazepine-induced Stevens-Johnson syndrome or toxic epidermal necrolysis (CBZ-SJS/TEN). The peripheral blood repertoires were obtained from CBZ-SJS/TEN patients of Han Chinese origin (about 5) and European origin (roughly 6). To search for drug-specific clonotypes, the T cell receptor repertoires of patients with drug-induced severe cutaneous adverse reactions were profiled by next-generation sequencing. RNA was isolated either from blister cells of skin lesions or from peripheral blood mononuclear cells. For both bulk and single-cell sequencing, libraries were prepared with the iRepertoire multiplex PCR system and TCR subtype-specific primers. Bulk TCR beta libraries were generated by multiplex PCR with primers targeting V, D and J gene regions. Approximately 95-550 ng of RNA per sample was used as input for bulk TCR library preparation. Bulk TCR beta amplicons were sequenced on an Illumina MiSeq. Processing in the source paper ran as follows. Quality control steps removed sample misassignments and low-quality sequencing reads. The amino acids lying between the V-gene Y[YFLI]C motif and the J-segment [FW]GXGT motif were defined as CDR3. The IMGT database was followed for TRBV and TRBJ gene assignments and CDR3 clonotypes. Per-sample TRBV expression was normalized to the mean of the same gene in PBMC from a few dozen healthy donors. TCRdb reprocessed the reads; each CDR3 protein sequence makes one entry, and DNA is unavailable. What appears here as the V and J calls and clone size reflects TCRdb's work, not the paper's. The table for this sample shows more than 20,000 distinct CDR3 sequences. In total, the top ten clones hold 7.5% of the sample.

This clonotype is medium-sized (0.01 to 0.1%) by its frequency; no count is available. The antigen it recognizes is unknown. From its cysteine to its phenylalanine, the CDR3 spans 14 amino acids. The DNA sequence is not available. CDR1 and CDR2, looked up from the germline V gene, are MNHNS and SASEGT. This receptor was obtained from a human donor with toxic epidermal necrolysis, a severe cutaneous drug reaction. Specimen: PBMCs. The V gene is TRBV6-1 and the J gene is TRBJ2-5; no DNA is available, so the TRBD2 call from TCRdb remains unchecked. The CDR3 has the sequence CASTFETNQETQYF.